This T cell receptor beta chain was documented in a study of shared clonotypes between healthy human individuals (dated by TCRdb to 2020 to 2021). A note on the overall study: The cohort comprised a couple of women and three men aged 18 to 49 years. To estimate repertoire size and how much clonotype sharing occurs between individuals, the study deeply sequenced the blood TCR repertoires of 5 or 6 healthy adults. Different laboratories and diverse techniques were used to prepare libraries and sequence TCR repertoires, to increase sequencing depth and limit assay-specific biases. Each donor's leukapheresis produced roughly between roughly 0.85 and 9.5 billion PBMCs. On the study overall, not on this receptor specifically: Sampling was restricted to blood, and TCR repertoires in tissue are likely to differ from TCR repertoires in blood. Pairwise subsampling led to the expectation that sequencing depth would affect the degree of clonotype sharing among donors. Because the study included only a small number of donors, the genetic and exposure-history diversity represented was limited.

Using the deep immunoSEQ assay, multiplex PCR amplified TCR CDR3 regions from genomic DNA. For each cell subset, the extracted genomic DNA was distributed evenly across all wells of several immunoSEQ 96-well plates, and each plate served as one replicate. For unsorted PBMC, about 300 ng genomic DNA, equal to about 30,000 T cell genomes, was loaded into each replicate PCR. Ten immunoSEQ deep assay plates were used to sequence unsorted PBMC genomic DNA. Purified libraries were measured with a Qubit 3.0 fluorometer, size-checked on a Bioanalyzer 2100, and measured again with the KAPA Library Quantification kit. Every immunoSEQ 96-well plate was sequenced on a dedicated single-read 150-cycle Illumina NextSeq 550 flow cell. The source study handled its data this way. Because the immunoSEQ output held only junctional sequences and lacked quality scores, the filtering could not match the filtering applied to full-length reads. Sequences were annotated with PyIR, a Python wrapper for IgBLAST v1.9, using IMGT germline references to assign V/J genes and CDR3. Reads were removed for weak V/J assignments (E-value above 1e-6), missing CDR3, stop codons, out-of-frame junctions, or ambiguous translated residues. V3J clonotypes were defined as sequences sharing an identical inferred V gene, J gene, and CDR3 amino acid sequence. Percentage overlap between repertoires was computed as shared unique clonotypes divided by the size of the smaller repertoire. Repertoire richness was assessed with RTK rarefaction, the Chao1 estimator, and Recon v2.1 estimates of unobserved clonotypes. Imported from immuneACCESS, the table was reduced by TCRdb to in-frame sequences with V and J called. These copies leave out some clones; in studies compared against another copy, an unresolved V gene accounts for under half, and the cause of the remainder is not known. From that table come the V and J calls and clone size; the DNA was used to work out D and trimming. The sample data list fewer than 600,000 clones, and about four fifths of these were observed just once. The ten largest clones take up around 13% of the sample.

The cysteine opens and the phenylalanine closes a CDR3 of 14 amino acids. This entry keeps only the CDR3 DNA: 42 bases, framed from base 1. The germline V end is reduced by 3 bases and the J end by 8 bases; junction bases left unmatched: 6. For CDR1 and CDR2, the germline V gene (reference sequence) lists MNHEY and SMNVEV. To note about this clone: The specificity of this receptor is unknown. There are no base qualities to consult, and no much larger clone falls within one base.

The donors were healthy, HIV-negative adults with no recently reported acute infections or vaccinations. Every donor was a Caucasian adult living in Nashville, Tennessee, USA. In the unsorted samples, approximately 82 million PBMCs were counted, and genomic DNA was extracted using the QIAamp DNA Blood Mini kit. Blood was obtained by leukapheresis, after which PBMCs were separated by Ficoll-Histopaque density gradient centrifugation and cryopreserved in liquid nitrogen vapor phase. This TCR derives from a woman aged 35 to 49 in good health. Some clones in this sample may be carry-over from other donors' samples. Sequenced material: PBMCs. The chain uses TRBV27 and TRBJ1-2, with 10 junctional bases fitting TRBD1. The DNA is as follows: TGTGCCAGCAGTTTTAATGGACAGGGGGGCGGCTACACCTTC. Its protein reads: CASSFNGQGGGYTF.